This T cell receptor (beta chain) was observed in a study of blood T cell repertoires in COVID-19. At the level of the study: Acute-phase and convalescent COVID-19 samples originated in the United States, Italy and Spain. T cells, B-cell-depleted T cells, or PBMCs provided the cDNA or gDNA that served as material.

This clone came up a few times. CDR1 is LNHNV and CDR2 is YYDKDF in the germline V gene (reference sequence). V gave up 8 bases and J gave up 3 bases; unmatched junction bases: 5. The CDR3 sequence is 15 residues long. Authors' analysis steps: Counts of nucleated cells, estimated from reference gene primer amplification, were obtained. Clones were sequenced by immunoSEQ multiplex PCR, and TCRdb holds only the in-frame ones, with some missing. The V and J calls and clone size were taken over from that table, and D and trimming were inferred from the DNA. The data show about 190,000 clones, with around 88% seen just once and approximately 4% held by the top ten.

Sequenced: peripheral blood. The TCR sequence derives from a woman in her twenties or thirties with acute or convalescent COVID-19. The V gene is TRBV15, the J gene TRBJ2-3, with 13 bases that match TRBD2. DNA of the CDR3: TGTGCCACCCAGACTAGCGGGAGGTATACAGATACGCAGTATTTT. Translating it yields CATQTSGRYTDTQYF. The full variable domain, its missing parts supplied by reference TRBV15 and TRBJ2-3, is DAMVIQNPRYQVTQFGKPVTLSCSQTLNHNVMYWYQQKSSQAPKLLFHYYDKDFNNEADTPDNFQSRRPNTSFCFLDIRSPGLGDTAMYLCATQTSGRYTDTQYFGPGTRLTVL.